Below, 2 T cell receptor beta chains from the same sample are listed, as sequenced in a study of T cells and copy number aberrations in small-cell lung cancer. Generated by immunoSEQ multiplex PCR, the TCRdb table keeps only in-frame clones and is missing some. The sample records around 6,100 clones, roughly 76% being singletons. Sequencing was performed on normal tissue next to the tumor. The receptors derive from a woman between 70 and 85 years old with small cell lung cancer. Some clones in this sample may be carry-over from other donors' samples.

The V call is TRBV11-2, the J call TRBJ2-3; unclear D gene. Trimming shortened V by 5 bases and J by 0 bases, and 3 bases separated the two germline ends. The CDR3 spans 12 residues. Germline loops: CDR1 SGHAT, CDR2 FQNNGV. CDR3 nucleotides: TGTGCCAGCAGCATCAGCACAGATACGCAGTATTTT. Translating gives CASSISTDTQYF. Drawing the rest from reference TRBV11-2 and TRBJ2-3, the complete variable domain is EAGVAQSPRYKIIEKRQSVAFWCNPISGHATLYWYQQILGQGPKLLIQFQNNGVVDDSQLPKDRFSAERLKGVDSTLKIQPAKLEDSAVYLCASSISTDTQYFGPGTRLTVL.

The chain recombines TRBV4-3 with TRBJ2-7; D gene ambiguous. Germline assignment: CDR1 LGHNA and CDR2 YSLEER. The CDR3 runs to 14 residues. The V and J ends lost 0 bases and 3 bases respectively, with 9 bases between them. Here the CDR3 reads CASSQDRVLYEQYF. The CDR3 bases are TGCGCCAGCAGCCAAGATAGGGTCCTCTACGAGCAGTACTTC.